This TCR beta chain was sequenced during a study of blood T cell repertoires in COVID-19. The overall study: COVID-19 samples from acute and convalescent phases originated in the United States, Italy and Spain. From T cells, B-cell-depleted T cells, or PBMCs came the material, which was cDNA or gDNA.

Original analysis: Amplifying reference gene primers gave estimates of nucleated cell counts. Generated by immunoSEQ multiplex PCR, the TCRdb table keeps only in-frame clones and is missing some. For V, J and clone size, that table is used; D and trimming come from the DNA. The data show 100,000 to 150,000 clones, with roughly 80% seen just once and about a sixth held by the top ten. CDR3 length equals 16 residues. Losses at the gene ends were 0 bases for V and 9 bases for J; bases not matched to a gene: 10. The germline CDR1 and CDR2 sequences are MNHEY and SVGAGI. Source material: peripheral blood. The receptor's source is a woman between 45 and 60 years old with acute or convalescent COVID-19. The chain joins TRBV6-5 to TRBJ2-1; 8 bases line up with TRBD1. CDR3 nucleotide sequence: TGTGCCAGCAGTTACTCGAGCGGACAGGGCTGGGGTGAGCAGTTCTTC. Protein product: CASSYSSGQGWGEQFF.